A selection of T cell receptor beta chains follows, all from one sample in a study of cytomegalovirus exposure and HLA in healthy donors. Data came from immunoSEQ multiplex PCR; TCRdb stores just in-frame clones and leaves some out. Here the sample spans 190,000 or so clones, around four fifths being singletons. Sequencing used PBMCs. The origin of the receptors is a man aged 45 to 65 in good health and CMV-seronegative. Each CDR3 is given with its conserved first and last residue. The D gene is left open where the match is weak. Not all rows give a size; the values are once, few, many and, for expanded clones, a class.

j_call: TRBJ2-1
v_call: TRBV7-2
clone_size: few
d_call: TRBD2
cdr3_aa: CASSSSSGSSSYNEQFF
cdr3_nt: TGTGCCAGCAGCTCCTCTAGCGGGAGTAGCTCCTACAATGAGCAGTTCTTC

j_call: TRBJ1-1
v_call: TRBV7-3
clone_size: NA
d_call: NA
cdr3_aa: CASSLEGVRTEAFF
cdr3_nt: TGTGCCAGCAGCCTCGAGGGGGTTAGGACTGAAGCTTTCTTT

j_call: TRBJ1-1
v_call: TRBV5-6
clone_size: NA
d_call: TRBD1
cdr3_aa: CASSRDYRDRGNTEAFF
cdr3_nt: TGTGCCAGCAGCCGCGACTACCGGGACAGGGGGAACACTGAAGCTTTCTTT

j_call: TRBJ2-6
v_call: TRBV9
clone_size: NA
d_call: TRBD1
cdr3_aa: CASSVDRGLSSGANVLTF
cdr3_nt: TGTGCCAGCAGCGTGGACAGGGGGCTGTCCTCTGGGGCCAACGTCCTGACTTTC

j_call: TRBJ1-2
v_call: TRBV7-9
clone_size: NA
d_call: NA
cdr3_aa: CASSAPRRDGYTF
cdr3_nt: TGTGCCAGCAGCGCCCCTCGGCGGGATGGCTACACCTTC

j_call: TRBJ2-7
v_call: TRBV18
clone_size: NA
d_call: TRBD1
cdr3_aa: CASSPSRGHEQYF
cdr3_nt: TGTGCCAGCTCACCCTCGAGGGGGCACGAGCAGTACTTC

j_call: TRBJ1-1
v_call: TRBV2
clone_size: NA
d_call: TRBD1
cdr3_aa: CASSPRGINTEAFF
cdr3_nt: TGTGCCAGCAGCCCCAGGGGGATTAACACTGAAGCTTTCTTT

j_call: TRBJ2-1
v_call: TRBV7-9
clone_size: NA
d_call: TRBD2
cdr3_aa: CASSQGTSGWDEQFF
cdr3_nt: TGTGCCAGCAGCCAAGGGACTAGCGGTTGGGATGAGCAGTTCTTC

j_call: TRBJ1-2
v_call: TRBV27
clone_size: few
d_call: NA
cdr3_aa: CASSFWGGRRGYTF
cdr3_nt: TGTGCCAGCAGTTTTTGGGGGGGGCGTCGAGGCTACACCTTC

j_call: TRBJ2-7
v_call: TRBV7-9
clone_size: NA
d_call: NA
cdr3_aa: CSSGSLLSSYEQYF
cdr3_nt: TGTTCCAGCGGTAGCCTACTAAGCTCCTACGAGCAGTACTTC

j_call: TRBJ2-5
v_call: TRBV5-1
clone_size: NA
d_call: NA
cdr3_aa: CASSLRGDQETQYF
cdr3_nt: TGCGCCAGCAGCTTGCGGGGAGATCAAGAGACCCAGTACTTC

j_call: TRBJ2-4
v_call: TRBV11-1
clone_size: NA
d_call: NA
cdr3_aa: CASSPSERNIQYF
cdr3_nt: TGTGCCAGCAGCCCTAGTGAGAGGAACATTCAGTACTTC

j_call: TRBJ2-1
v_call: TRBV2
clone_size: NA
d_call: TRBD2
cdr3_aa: CASSLREGPSGEQFF
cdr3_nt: TGTGCCAGCAGTTTAAGGGAGGGCCCTTCTGGAGAGCAGTTCTTC

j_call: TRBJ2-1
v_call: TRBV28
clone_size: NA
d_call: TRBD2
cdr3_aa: CASSGPASGINEQFF
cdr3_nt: TGTGCCAGCAGTGGGCCTGCTAGCGGGATAAATGAGCAGTTCTTC

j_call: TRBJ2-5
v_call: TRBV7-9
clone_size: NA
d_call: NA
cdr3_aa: CASSRLSRQETQYF
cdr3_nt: TGTGCCAGCAGCCGTTTGAGCAGGCAAGAGACCCAGTACTTC

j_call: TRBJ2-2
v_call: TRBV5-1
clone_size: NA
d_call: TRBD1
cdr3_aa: CASSMSTGNGELFF
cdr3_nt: TGCGCCAGCAGCATGTCGACAGGGAACGGGGAGCTGTTTTTT

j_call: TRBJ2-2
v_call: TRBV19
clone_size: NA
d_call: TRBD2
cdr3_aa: CASSRLAGGRSTGELFF
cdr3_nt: TGTGCCAGTAGTAGACTAGCGGGAGGGCGAAGCACCGGGGAGCTGTTTTTT

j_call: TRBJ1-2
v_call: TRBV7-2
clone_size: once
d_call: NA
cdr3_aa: CASSYSDSYGYTF
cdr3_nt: TGTGCCAGCAGCTATTCGGACAGCTATGGCTACACCTTC

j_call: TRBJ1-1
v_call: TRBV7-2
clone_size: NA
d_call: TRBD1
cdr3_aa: CASSSTGGLEAFF
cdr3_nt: TGTGCCAGCAGCTCTACAGGGGGCCTCGAAGCTTTCTTT

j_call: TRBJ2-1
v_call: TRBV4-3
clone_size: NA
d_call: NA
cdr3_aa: CASSQGTRRVNEQFF
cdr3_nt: TGCGCCAGCAGCCAAGGTACCAGGAGGGTCAATGAGCAGTTCTTC